These 23 T cell receptor beta chains share one sample of origin, sequenced in a study of human T cells and chemical hapten exposure. TCRdb reprocessed the RACE reads via MiXCR and lists one record per CDR3 protein. There are about 95,000 distinct CDR3 sequences in the sample; about 10% occur only once, and 3.2% lies in the top ten. Time point: patch test 2, 6 weeks after DPC sensitization. Stated treatment: therapeutic diphenylcyclopropenone sensitization with weekly scalp DPC. Sequences were derived from whole blood, sampled in connection with sensitization to the hapten diphenylcyclopropenone (DPC). The source is a middle-aged woman with alopecia areata. Some clones in this sample may be carry-over from other donors' samples.

The table lists this clonotype with many counts. The CDR3 loop is CASSPGQYEEKLFF. CDR3 nucleotide sequence: TGTGCCAGCAGTCCCGGACAGTACGAGGAAAAACTGTTTTTT. The chain joins TRBV7-9 to TRBJ1-4; D possibly corresponds to TRBD1 (6 bases). From germline, CDR1 is SEHNR and CDR2 FQNEAQ (reference sequence). Trimming cost V 6 bases and J 8 bases, with 16 bases left between them. The CDR3 spans 14 residues.

This clonotype appeared many times. The chain joins TRBV18 to TRBJ1-6; D unresolved. From germline, CDR1 is KGHSH and CDR2 LQKENI. This CDR3 comprises 13 residues. Trimming cost V 2 bases and J 7 bases, with 6 bases left between them. The CDR3 protein is CASSPGLNSPLHF. CDR3 bases: TGTGCCAGCTCACCAGGCTTAAATTCACCCCTCCACTTT.

The chain recombines TRBV4-3 with TRBJ1-1, with a possible D match to TRBD1 (5 bases). Trimming cost V 0 bases and J 3 bases, with 11 bases left between them. The CDR3 spans 15 residues. Germline assignment: CDR1 LGHNA and CDR2 YSLEER. In DNA form, the CDR3 reads TGCGCCAGCAGCCAAGATAGGGGATTAGACACTGAAGCTTTCTTT. Its translation is CASSQDRGLDTEAFF.

This clonotype was seen repeatedly, ten times or more. The chain combines TRBV29-1 with TRBJ1-1; no firm D call. With 6 bases removed from V and 1 base from J, the gap between germline ends came to 6 bases. The germline gives CDR1 SQVTM, CDR2 ANQGSEA. The CDR3 loop spans 11 amino acids. The CDR3, as DNA: TGCAGCGTCAGACAGAACACTGAAGCTTTCTTT. This codes for CSVRQNTEAFF. The complete variable domain, with remaining parts taken from reference TRBV29-1 and TRBJ1-1, reads SAVISQKPSRDICQRGTSLTIQCQVDSQVTMMFWYRQQPGQSLTLIATANQGSEATYESGFVIDKFPISRPNLTFSTLTVSNMSPEDSSIYLCSVRQNTEAFFGQGTRLTVV.

The chain combines TRBV12-3 or TRBV12-4 with TRBJ1-3, with D hard to call. Trimming removed 3 bases at V and 5 bases at J, with 11 bases between. This CDR3 region has 14 residues. CDR3 loop: CASSFAGARNTIYF. As DNA, the CDR3 is TGTGCCAGCAGTTTCGCGGGTGCCCGAAACACCATATATTTT.

The CDR3 sequence is CASSFSGTTSYEQYF. The CDR3 region has the DNA TGTGCCAGCAGCTTCTCCGGGACTACATCCTACGAGCAGTACTTC. This chain joins TRBV5-6 and TRBJ2-7, with 7 bases that match TRBD2. The ends lost 2 bases at V and 1 base at J; junction bases unmatched: 6. The CDR3 totals 15 residues. Germline V lookup: CDR1 SGHDT, CDR2 YYEEEE.

In this sample, this clonotype turned up many times. This chain connects TRBV29-1 to TRBJ2-4; 10 positions agree with TRBD1. The CDR3 extends over 14 amino acids. V lost 6 bases, J lost 1 base, and 3 bases stayed unmatched. CDR1 is SQVTM and CDR2 is ANQGSEA in the germline V gene. CDR3 residues: CSVGQGFAKNIQYF. The CDR3 DNA reads TGCAGCGTGGGACAGGGGTTTGCCAAAAACATTCAGTACTTC.

The sample holds many counts of this clonotype. The chain has TRBV24-1 and TRBJ2-3; tentative D call: TRBD2 (6 bases). CDR1 and CDR2 (germline): KGHDR, SFDVKD. Trimming stripped 2 bases from V and 3 bases from J, with 17 bases between. This CDR3 contains 17 residues. The CDR3 here is CATSDSPPGVGTDTQYF. CDR3 sequence (DNA): TGTGCCACCAGTGATTCCCCCCCGGGAGTCGGGACAGATACGCAGTATTTT.

This clonotype was seen repeatedly, ten times or more. The junction departs from the called germline gene at one end, perhaps through a read error. The chain combines TRBV7-6 with TRBJ1-1; D may be TRBD1 (5 bases). The germline CDR1 and CDR2 sequences are SGHVS and FNYEAQ. This CDR3 is built from 13 residues. The CDR3: CASSLADNTEVFF. Written as DNA, the CDR3 is TGTGCCAGCAGCTTAGCGGACAACACTGAAGTTTTCTTT.

This clonotype occurred a few times. DNA of the CDR3: TGTGCCAGCAGCTTAACACAAATACCCACAGATACGCAGTATTTT. It yields the protein CASSLTQIPTDTQYF. This chain links TRBV7-2 with TRBJ2-3; D gene ambiguous. The CDR3 contains 15 residues. The V and J ends lost 2 bases and 2 bases respectively, with 11 bases between them. Looked up from germline, CDR1 is SGHTA and CDR2 is FQGNSA. The full variable domain, completed using reference TRBV7-2 and TRBJ2-3, is GAGVSQSPSNKVTEKGKDVELRCDPISGHTALYWYRQSLGQGLEFLIYFQGNSAPDKSGLPSDRFSAERTGGSVSTLTIQRTQQEDSAVYLCASSLTQIPTDTQYFGPGTRLTVL.

J is TRBJ2-7 and V is TRBV10-3; the D gene is possibly TRBD1 (6 bases). With 4 bases removed from V and 0 bases from J, the gap between germline ends came to 10 bases. The CDR3 extends over 14 amino acids. CDR1 ENHRY and CDR2 SYGVKD come from the germline V gene. Written as DNA, the CDR3 is TGTGCCATCAGTGGGACAGACCTCTCCTACGAGCAGTACTTC. Translating it yields CAISGTDLSYEQYF.

This CDR3 is CASSWDRAPQHF. The CDR3 nucleotides are TGTGCCAGCAGTTGGGACAGGGCGCCCCAGCATTTT. This chain joins TRBV28 and TRBJ1-5; TRBD1 aligns across 9 bases. Germline trimming cut 4 bases from V and 9 bases from J; bases unmatched to any gene: 1. CDR1 MDHEN and CDR2 SYDVKM come from the germline V gene. This CDR3 is 12 amino acids long.

This clonotype was picked up a small number of times. The V call is TRBV11-2, the J call TRBJ2-6; D gene uncertain. Germline CDR1 reads SGHAT; CDR2 reads FQNNGV. This CDR3 is built from 14 residues. V was cut by 4 bases and J by 4 bases, with 8 bases left in between. CDR3 protein: CASSSPGGANVLTF. The CDR3 bases are TGTGCCAGCAGCTCACCGGGCGGGGCCAACGTCCTGACTTTC.

This clonotype came up many times. The V and J genes are TRBV10-3 and TRBJ2-7; D unresolved. V lost 4 bases, J lost 3 bases, and 4 bases lay in between. The CDR3 is made up of 11 amino acids. Germline-derived CDR1 and CDR2 are ENHRY and SYGVKD. The CDR3: CAISGGYEQYF. CDR3 DNA: TGTGCCATCAGTGGCGGCTACGAGCAGTACTTC.

This clonotype was detected ten times or more. The chain joins TRBV13 to TRBJ1-1, with D uncertain. Looked up from germline, CDR1 is PRHDT and CDR2 is FYEKMQ (reference sequence). V gave up 5 bases and J gave up 3 bases, with 7 bases separating them. The CDR3 contains 12 residues. The CDR3 DNA is TGTGCCAGCAGCCCCGGGGACACTGAAGCTTTCTTT. Amino acids: CASSPGDTEAFF.

CDR3: CASSQGAADTQYF. The CDR3 DNA sequence: TGCGCCAGCAGCCAAGGGGCAGCGGATACGCAGTATTTT. This sequence joins TRBV4-3 and TRBJ2-3; no reliable D call. From germline, CDR1 is LGHNA and CDR2 YSLEER. V shed 1 base and J shed 6 bases, with 8 bases lying between them. The CDR3 length is 13 residues.

This clonotype was observed a handful of times. The rearrangement links TRBV30 to TRBJ2-1; D is perhaps TRBD1 (5 bases). CDR3 size: 15 residues. V was pared by 4 bases and J by 0 bases, with 13 bases between. Germline CDR1 is GTSNPN and CDR2 is SVGIG (reference sequence). CDR3 protein: CAWNPGMSSYNEQFF. Here the CDR3 DNA reads TGTGCCTGGAACCCAGGGATGAGCTCCTACAATGAGCAGTTCTTC. The full variable domain, its missing parts supplied by reference TRBV30 and TRBJ2-1, is SQTIHQWPATLVQPVGSPLSLECTVEGTSNPNLYWYRQAAGRGLQLLFYSVGIGQISSEVPQNLSASRPQDRQFILSSKKLLLSDSGFYLCAWNPGMSSYNEQFFGPGTRLTVL.

Concerning this clonotype: A clone one base away is much larger, so this may be a read error. This rearrangement joins TRBV2 to TRBJ2-2; tentatively, D is TRBD1 (5 bases). Germline V gives CDR1 SNHLY, CDR2 FYNNEI. The CDR3 extends over 14 amino acids. CDR3 sequence: CAGRQDSNTGELFF. CDR3 DNA: TGTGCCGGCAGGCAAGACAGCAACACCGGGGAGCTGTTTTTT.

This clonotype was seen at least ten times. V and J are TRBV6-4 and TRBJ2-2, with TRBD2 matching 7 bases. The CDR3 has 14 residues. CDR1 MRHNA and CDR2 SNTAGT come from the germline V gene. Trimming cost V 4 bases and J 5 bases; bases outside gene matches: 4. The CDR3 DNA sequence: TGTGCCAGCAGTGCGGGAGGAGGAACCGGGGAGCTGTTTTTT. Translating gives CASSAGGGTGELFF.

This clonotype has ten or more counts. The genes are TRBV6-1 and TRBJ1-1; D gene ambiguous. The V end lost 4 bases, the J end lost 6 bases, and 15 bases lay between the germline ends. The germline V gene has CDR1 MNHNS and CDR2 SASEGT. This CDR3 spans 14 amino acids. The CDR3 protein is CASSAIGLRAEAFF. In nucleotides, the CDR3 is TGTGCCAGCAGTGCTATAGGCCTGAGGGCTGAAGCTTTCTTT.

This clonotype was counted ten times or more. The chain uses TRBV7-2 and TRBJ2-7; D ambiguous. Germline CDR1 SGHTA, CDR2 FQGNSA. This CDR3 is 15 amino acids long. V was trimmed by 0 bases and J by 4 bases, leaving 13 bases between them. The CDR3 sequence: CASSLAPNSQYEQYF. The CDR3, as DNA: TGTGCCAGCAGCTTAGCCCCGAACAGCCAGTACGAGCAGTACTTC. Looking up the rest from reference TRBV7-2 and TRBJ2-7 gives the full variable domain: GAGVSQSPSNKVTEKGKDVELRCDPISGHTALYWYRQSLGQGLEFLIYFQGNSAPDKSGLPSDRFSAERTGGSVSTLTIQRTQQEDSAVYLCASSLAPNSQYEQYFGPGTRLTVT.

Here the CDR3 reads CASIRTGNSNQPQHF. The CDR3 DNA sequence: TGTGCCAGCATCCGGACAGGGAATAGCAATCAGCCCCAGCATTTT. This chain links TRBV28 with TRBJ1-5, with 8 bases fitting TRBD1. This CDR3 spans 15 amino acids. Germline V CDR1 and CDR2: MDHEN, SYDVKM. V shed 7 bases and J 0 bases; nucleotides not matched to a gene: 5.

This clonotype was detected ten times or more. V is TRBV25-1 and J is TRBJ2-2; D remains unclear. This CDR3 region has 14 residues. The V end lost 1 base, the J end lost 4 bases, and 7 bases lay between the germline ends. Germline CDR1 MGHDK, CDR2 SYGVNS. In nucleotides, the CDR3 is TGTGCCAGCAGTGAATCAAACCCCACCGGGGAGCTGTTTTTT. This encodes CASSESNPTGELFF.